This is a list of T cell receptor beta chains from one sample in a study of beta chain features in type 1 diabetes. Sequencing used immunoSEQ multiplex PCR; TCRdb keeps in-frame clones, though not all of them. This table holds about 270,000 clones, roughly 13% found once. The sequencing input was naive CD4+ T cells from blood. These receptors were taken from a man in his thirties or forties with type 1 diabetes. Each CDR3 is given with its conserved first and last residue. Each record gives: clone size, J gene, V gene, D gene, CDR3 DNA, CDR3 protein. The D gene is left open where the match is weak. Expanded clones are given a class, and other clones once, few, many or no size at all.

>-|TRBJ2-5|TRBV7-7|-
TGTGCCAGCAGCTTATCAGGGCAGGAGACCCAGTACTTC
CASSLSGQETQYF
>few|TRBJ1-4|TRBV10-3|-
TGTGCCATCAGTCGTGACAGAACCCGTAATGAAAAACTGTTTTTT
CAISRDRTRNEKLFF
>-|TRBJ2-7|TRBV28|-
TGTGCCAGCAGTCAGGGATCCTACGAGCAGTACTTC
CASSQGSYEQYF
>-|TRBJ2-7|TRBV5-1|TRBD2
TGCGCCAGCAGTTCTAGCGGGAGTCGATACGAGCAGTACTTC
CASSSSGSRYEQYF
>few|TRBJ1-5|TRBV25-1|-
TGTGCCAGCAGTGTGGGAGGGCTCAATCAGCCCCAGCATTTT
CASSVGGLNQPQHF
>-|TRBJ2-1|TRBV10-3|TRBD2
TGTGCCATCAGTGAGTCAGGAGCGGGGAGGGGTTTGGGCAAGGATGAGCAGTTCTTC
CAISESGAGRGLGKDEQFF
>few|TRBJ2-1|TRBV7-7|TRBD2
TGTGCCAGCAGCTCTAGCGGGAGGTACAATGAGCAGTTCTTC
CASSSSGRYNEQFF
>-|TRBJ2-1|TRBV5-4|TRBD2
TGTGCCAGCAGCGGACTAGCGGGAGAGTTCAATGAGCAGTTCTTC
CASSGLAGEFNEQFF
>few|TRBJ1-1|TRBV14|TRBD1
TGTGCCAGCAGCCAGTACAGGGGCCTGGAAGCTTTCTTT
CASSQYRGLEAFF
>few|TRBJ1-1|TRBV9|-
TGTGCCAGCAGCGTCCGTTTCGTCGGCACTGAAGCTTTCTTT
CASSVRFVGTEAFF
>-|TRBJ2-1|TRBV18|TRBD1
TGTGCCAGCTCACTGAGAACAGGGGGCCTGAATGAGCAGTTCTTC
CASSLRTGGLNEQFF
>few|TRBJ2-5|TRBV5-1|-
TGCGCCAGCAGCTTGGTCGGGATTCTAATAGAGACCCAGTACTTC
CASSLVGILIETQYF
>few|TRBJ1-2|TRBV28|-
TGTGCCAGCAGTTTCGCCGGCAAGGGGGGCTACACCTTC
CASSFAGKGGYTF